The clone carrying this T cell receptor (beta chain) was observed a single time. As originally analysed: From reference gene primer amplification, estimates of nucleated cell counts were derived. TCRdb's table, derived via immunoSEQ multiplex PCR, lists solely in-frame clones and lacks some. D and trimming come from the DNA, and the V and J calls and clone size come from that table. The data hold fewer than 400,000 clones, with roughly 85% observed a single time. The source of the sample is a study of blood T cell repertoires in COVID-19. CDR1 is SQVTM, CDR2 ANQGSEA, per germline. The CDR3 has 13 residues. Losses at the gene ends were 4 bases for V and 8 bases for J; bases not matched to a gene: 6.

This chain uses TRBV29-1 with TRBJ2-1, with 9 nucleotides matching TRBD2. This clonotype was obtained from a man aged 25-40 years who had recovered from COVID-19. The specimen sequenced was PBMCs or T cells enriched from blood (not recorded which). DNA for the CDR3: TGCAGCGTTGGCGGCGGGGGGGCCTATGAGCAGTTCTTC. Its translation: CSVGGGGAYEQFF.